This paragraph covers one TCR beta chain sequence. This record belongs to a study of blood T cell repertoires in COVID-19. Overall study context: Both acute and convalescent COVID-19 samples were obtained from the United States, Italy and Spain.

V lost 5 bases to trimming and J lost 5 bases, with 12 bases between them. Germline V lookup: CDR1 GTSNPN, CDR2 SVGIG (reference sequence). The CDR3 has 12 amino acids. TCRdb's copy holds only in-frame clones and misses some; the assay was immunoSEQ multiplex PCR. The table has around 130,000 clones, about four fifths seen once. Sequenced sample: peripheral blood. The V gene is TRBV30, the J gene TRBJ1-2; no firm D call. The TCR originated in a woman aged 60-70 years with acute or convalescent COVID-19. The CDR3 nucleotides read TGTGCCTGGTTTTCGCTACCATATGGCTACACCTTC. Protein: CAWFSLPYGYTF.